The TCR beta chain described here comes from a study of cytomegalovirus exposure and HLA in healthy donors (dated by TCRdb to about 2017). Looking at the study overall: In an earlier analysis of roughly 590 of the donors, approximately 300 Gb of sequence data and 100 million or so unique TCR beta sequences from about 180 million T cells were reported. Approximately 300 gigabases of sequencing data and roughly 81 million unique TCR sequences made up an early release that covered some 640 HLA-typed donors. Of the approximately 400 genotyped donors, roughly 80% were placed in the genetic ancestry cluster associated with self-reported Caucasian donors. The study aimed to test whether signatures of past pathogen exposure could be identified by cataloging public T cell receptors. The study used immunosequencing to profile the T cell repertoires of approximately 630 subjects and linked those repertoires to cytomegalovirus serostatus. Along with the approximately 670-subject first cohort, a separate validation cohort of over 90 different subjects was used. High-throughput TCR immunosequencing, statistical association of individual TCRs with disease status, and machine learning were combined to predict cytomegalovirus infection status. To study patterns of TCR occurrence, a later analysis re-analyzed previously published TCR beta repertoires from 600 to 750 donors and added high-resolution HLA genotyping. Rather than drawing on any new phenotypic data, the later analysis identified candidate immune exposures from TCR beta sequences and the way those sequences occurred across donors. An earlier analysis of roughly 600 of the donors used high-throughput TCR beta sequencing to judge whether each TCR beta V gene segment behaved as functional or pseudogenic. Donor age, sex, ethnicity and CMV serostatus were compiled together with the repertoire data. A later genetic analysis used genome-wide SNP genotypes for about 60% of the 666 donors, treating that subset as a discovery cohort. Every repertoire in the discovery cohort had been generated on one and the same sequencing platform. Both class I and class II loci were covered by HLA typing, at four-digit resolution. Typing coverage differed by locus: A, B, C, DRB1 and DQB1 were typed in about 620-640 donors, DQA1 in about 500, DPA1 in 606, and DPB1 in roughly 470. Roughly five DR-DQ haplotypes were treated as single units for association and clustering because of strong linkage in the cohort. Among roughly 370 genotyped donors of the cohort, an average of approximately 230,000 unique TCR beta nucleotide sequences were sequenced per donor, 15% to 20% of them non-productive.

Note on this clone: What antigen it recognizes has not been identified. Base qualities are not provided; no much larger clone lies one nucleotide away.

Looking up the germline V gene yields CDR1 SGHRS and CDR2 YFSETQ. V is clipped by 4 bases and J by 1 base, and the sequence between their germline boundaries is 12 bases long. The CDR3 goes from the cysteine to the phenylalanine over 15 residues. The only DNA kept is the CDR3, 45 bases in frame from the first base. What the work shows at the level of the full study, not this receptor alone: Compared with the approximately 670-donor mean, donors in an Asian-associated ancestry cluster had fewer N-insertions in productive TCRs, according to a later genetic analysis. Correlated functional status among segregating V segments might reflect linkage disequilibrium, but an unknown experimental factor could not be ruled out. Three of the identified cytomegalovirus-associated TCR beta chains were confirmed in vitro to be specific for cytomegalovirus antigens. Because the 87-base-pair reads could not distinguish some IMGT-functional V segments, including TRBV6-2 and TRBV6-3, those segments were excluded. Specific HLA alleles were associated with about 17,000 TCR beta sequences at a false discovery rate of 0.05 in a later analysis. A cluster of highly shared sequence variants was judged likely to be a technical artifact of the sequencing pipeline. A further reported finding was that TCR beta sequences accurately predicted the HLA-A and HLA-B alleles for most subjects in the first cohort. For the cohort, immune exposure information was limited to CMV serostatus. The cohort was sequenced for TCR beta chains only, and without alpha or paired-chain data the features that could be detected were limited. Because HLA typing was missing for some donors at each locus, association tests included only the typed subset. A total of 150 to 200 TCR beta chains were listed by the study as associated with cytomegalovirus. An earlier analysis of approximately 540 of the donors showed that most TCR beta V segments appeared in productive rearrangements either about 90% or about 30% of the time, which broadly matched IMGT annotations. In a later analysis, most CMV-associated TCR beta chains were found to appear HLA-restricted, with HLA associations seemingly driven largely by CMV exposure. A later analysis found that HLA-associated TCR beta chains were more clonally expanded and had lower generation probabilities than equally common non-associated chains. According to a later analysis, TCR association rates differed among HLA loci, with DRB1 alleles showing the most associated TCRs and HLA-C alleles showing the fewest. A later analysis reported that several top co-occurrence clusters appeared linked to parvovirus B19, influenza, CMV and Epstein-Barr virus. Most TCR sequences were seen in very few donors, while some public TCRs were found in many individuals. The presence/absence analyses assumed that sequencing depth was roughly uniform across donors, and that assumption may not be true. Because counts were too low, about 18 rarely observed V segments, including chromosome 9 orphons, were excluded from the earlier analysis of 587 of the donors. The authors suggested that the approach could potentially be generalized to other disease states and immunological phenotypes. An association between a missense DCLRE1C variant and V-gene and J-gene trimming of TCR beta chains was found in a later genetic analysis and replicated in an independent cohort. Assigning TCR associations to individual alleles was difficult when HLA alleles, especially DR and DQ, strongly co-occurred. In both the original and validation cohorts, the classifier was reported to diagnose cytomegalovirus status with high specificity and sensitivity.

In total, 630 or so healthy bone marrow donors made up the cohort. All cohort members were sampled while nominally healthy, although unrecorded immune exposures were likely present. The donor tested CMV seropositive and was one of the 289 seropositive cohort members. A peripheral blood sample was collected from each donor, and TCR beta sequencing was performed on peripheral blood mononuclear cells. The Qiagen DNeasy Blood Extraction Kit was used to extract genomic DNA from the blood cell samples. Libraries were built with the immunoSEQ multiplex PCR assay. For the multiplex PCR, a mixture combining 60 forward primers for TCR Vbeta segments and 13 reverse primers for TCR Jbeta segments was used. The CDR3 region of rearranged TCR beta genes was amplified from genomic DNA with a multiplex PCR assay. Amplified TCR beta libraries were sequenced as 87-base-pair reads on the Illumina HiSeq System. As for the original processing: A later analysis counted about 80 million unique TCR beta chains across the 670 or so repertoires, and some 11 million of these chains were shared by at least two donors. Raw reads were error-corrected and collapsed into unique sequences with a nearest-neighbor algorithm that merged closely related sequences to remove PCR and sequencing errors. V, D and J gene segments were assigned by aligning CDR3 sequences to IMGT reference sequences. For a sequence to be retained, a match of at least six nucleotides was required to both a V gene segment and a J gene segment. Rearrangements were classified as productive when the CDR3 lacked stop codons and remained in frame with V and J, and all other rearrangements were classified as non-productive. CDR3 was defined according to IMGT convention as the region running from the second conserved V-encoded cysteine to the conserved J-encoded phenylalanine. In an earlier analysis of just under 600 of the donors, sequences lacking an unambiguous match to a single V gene segment were excluded. An earlier analysis of several hundred of the donors called V segments functional above 56.7% productive rearrangements and segregating when the between-donor standard deviation exceeded 5%. A statistical classification framework was built for diagnosing cytomegalovirus status from the catalog of TCR beta chain sequences. In a later analysis, V and J genes were assigned by comparing TCR nucleotide sequences against IMGT/GENE-DB human TR gene sequences. A later analysis assigned CDR3 sequences and most-parsimonious VDJ recombination scenarios with the TCRdist pipeline. In a later analysis, each TCR beta chain was defined by its CDR3 amino acid sequence together with its V-gene family, and reads lacking a unique V-gene family were excluded. To address suspected cross-contamination and a sequencing artifact, a later analysis removed around 590 highly shared, low-generation-probability nucleotide sequences. A later analysis calculated a clonal expansion index for each public chain from normalized within-repertoire ranks of inferred template counts. In a later analysis, generation probabilities were computed using a VDJ recombination model fitted to out-of-frame rearrangements, and the results were checked against IGoR. In a later analysis, hypergeometric tests were used to score TCR-TCR, TCR-HLA and TCR-CMV co-occurrence, with a repertoire-size bias correction applied to TCR pairs. A later analysis estimated false discovery rates by permuting HLA or CMV assignments 20 times. A later analysis grouped co-occurring TCRs with DBSCAN, adding TCRdist sequence similarity when clustering within HLA-allele-positive subsets. Repertoires with fewer than 30,000 or more than 120,000 public chains, plus five repertoires with anomalous nucleotide sharing, were excluded from co-occurrence clustering. TCRdb limited this immuneACCESS table to in-frame rearrangements with V and J called. A share of clones is missing; checked studies link under half to unresolved V genes, and the rest is unexplained. V and J calls and clone size come straight from that table; D and trimming were deduced from the DNA. Across this sample there are around 100,000 clones, with 74% seen only once. The leading ten clones occupy roughly 2.6% of the sample.

The TCR originated in a man aged 50 to 60 in good health and CMV-seropositive. The sample taken for sequencing was PBMCs. The chain is encoded by TRBV5-1 joined to TRBJ1-5; TRBD1 is possibly the D segment (5 matching bases). The CDR3 protein: CASSLRGGSNQPQHF. The sequenced DNA is TGCGCCAGCAGCCTACGGGGGGGGAGCAATCAGCCCCAGCATTTT.